This T cell receptor (beta chain) is drawn from a study of blood T cell repertoires in COVID-19. Looking at the study overall: Specimens from acute and convalescent COVID-19 originated in the United States, Italy and Spain. PBMCs, B-cell-depleted T cells, or T cells provided the cDNA or gDNA that made up the material.

Original analysis: Amplification of reference gene primers was used by the study to estimate nucleated cell counts. Clones were read by immunoSEQ multiplex PCR, and TCRdb kept only the in-frame ones, dropping some. Clone size and V and J calls were adopted from that table, with D and trimming inferred from the DNA. The sample lists fewer than 35,000 clones; 88% were seen once. Deletions cut 0 bases from V and 2 bases from J, with 4 bases between. The CDR3 is 14 amino acids. Per germline, CDR1 LNHDA and CDR2 SQIVND (reference sequence). This clone has just one count. V gene TRBV19 combines with J gene TRBJ2-2; D unclear. The sequence was collected from a woman aged 45 to 65 with active COVID-19. Sequences were obtained from peripheral blood. The DNA for the CDR3 is TGTGCCAGTAGTATAGAACATAACACCGGGGAGCTGTTTTTT. It translates to CASSIEHNTGELFF.